One sample yielded the 32 T cell receptor beta chains listed below, sequenced in a study of cytomegalovirus exposure and HLA in healthy donors. The PCR made use of 60 Vbeta and 13 Jbeta primers. Clones were sequenced by immunoSEQ multiplex PCR, and TCRdb holds only the in-frame ones, with some missing. Among approximately 190,000 clones listed, about four fifths were seen once. Sequenced: PBMCs. The receptors shown here come from a boy between 2 and 10 years old in good health and CMV-seronegative.

V is TRBV4-1 and J is TRBJ2-1; a possible D gene is TRBD1 (6 bases). In germline, CDR1 is MGHRA, CDR2 YSYEKL. Trimming left V 5 bases short and J 7 bases short, with 18 bases between. This CDR3 is 15 amino acids long. CDR3 region: CASSSESERGNEQFF. CDR3 DNA: TGCGCCAGCAGCTCGGAATCGGAGAGGGGGAATGAGCAGTTCTTC.

The chain combines TRBV7-6 with TRBJ2-7; D not resolved. This CDR3 is 14 amino acids long. Germline CDR1 and CDR2: SGHVS and FNYEAQ. V was shortened by 5 bases and J by 0 bases, with 11 bases between the two germline ends. The CDR3, as DNA: TGTGCCAGCAGCCCCCAAACGGTCTCCTACGAGCAGTACTTC. Translating it yields CASSPQTVSYEQYF.

The rearrangement joins TRBV4-3 to TRBJ2-5, with D perhaps TRBD1 (5 bases). Judging by the DNA end, TRBJ2-7 fits better; the J call may be wrong. This CDR3 contains 16 residues. Germline lookup yields CDR1 LGHNA and CDR2 YSLEER. In DNA, the CDR3 is TGCGCCAGCAGCCAGGACAACGGACGAGCCGCCTACGAGCAGTACTTC. It is translated as CASSQDNGRAAYEQYF.

The sample holds a few counts of this clone. The chain joins TRBV27 to TRBJ2-7, with D tentatively TRBD2 (6 bases). Trimming removed 3 bases at V and 5 bases at J, with 8 bases between. The CDR3 has 12 amino acids. In germline, CDR1 is MNHEY, CDR2 SMNVEV (reference sequence). The CDR3 is CASSFGGNEQYF. The CDR3 coding sequence is TGTGCCAGCAGTTTCGGGGGTAACGAGCAGTACTTC.

V is TRBV5-1 and J is TRBJ2-7; D may be TRBD1 (9 bases). CDR1 and CDR2 (germline): SGHRS, YFSETQ. V was shortened by 4 bases and J by 3 bases, with 17 bases between the two germline ends. The CDR3 is 15 residues long. For the CDR3, the DNA is TGCGCCAGCAGCCCGGGAGGGACAGGGTACTACGAGCAGTACTTC. This sequence encodes CASSPGGTGYYEQYF.

The genes are TRBV4-3 and TRBJ1-2; D not certain. The germline V gene has CDR1 LGHNA and CDR2 YSLEER. The ends were cut back, 0 bases at V and 0 bases at J, with 8 bases in the middle. The CDR3 consists of 15 residues. The CDR3 here is CASSQDRATNYGYTF. The DNA of the CDR3 is TGCGCCAGCAGCCAAGATAGAGCGACTAACTATGGCTACACCTTC.

The genes are TRBV7-9 and TRBJ2-7, with D tentatively TRBD2 (6 bases). The germline V and J ends were trimmed by 8 bases and 1 base, with 21 bases remaining between them. In germline, CDR1 is SEHNR, CDR2 FQNEAQ (reference sequence). CDR3 length: 16 amino acids. CDR3 loop: CASASHRDSSSYEQYF. Written as DNA, the CDR3 is TGTGCCAGCGCCTCCCACCGGGACTCGAGTTCCTACGAGCAGTACTTC.

This chain links TRBV13 with TRBJ2-7; tentatively, D is TRBD1 (5 bases). The CDR3 covers 13 residues. Germline CDR1 and CDR2: PRHDT and FYEKMQ (reference sequence). Trimming left V 3 bases short and J 5 bases short, with 11 bases between. This CDR3 reads CASSFGGANEQYF. CDR3 in DNA: TGTGCCAGCAGCTTCGGTGGGGCCAACGAGCAGTACTTC.

This clone appeared a single time. The chain has TRBV14 and TRBJ1-5; a possible D gene is TRBD1 (6 bases). Germline CDR1 and CDR2: SGHDN and FVKESK. Trimming removed 4 bases at V and 9 bases at J, with 13 bases between. The CDR3 runs 13 residues. This CDR3 reads CASSLSTGSPQHF. The DNA of the CDR3 is TGTGCCAGCAGCCTTTCGACAGGTTCGCCCCAGCATTTT. The entire variable domain, with the rest obtained from reference TRBV14 and TRBJ1-5, is as follows: EAGVTQFPSHSVIEKGQTVTLRCDPISGHDNLYWYRRVMGKEIKFLLHFVKESKQDESGMPNNRFLAERTGGTYSTLKVQPAELEDSGVYFCASSLSTGSPQHFGDGTRLSIL.

CDR3 DNA: TGTGCCAGCAGCCCCAGGGGCGCTCATGAAAAACTGTTTTTT. The encoded protein is CASSPRGAHEKLFF. The chain links TRBV6-5 to TRBJ1-4, with a tentative D call TRBD1 (6 bases). The CDR3 is made up of 14 amino acids. The V and J ends lost 6 bases and 6 bases respectively, with 14 bases between them. Looked up from germline, CDR1 is MNHEY and CDR2 is SVGAGI.

The chain is built from TRBV7-8 and TRBJ1-6; the D gene is possibly TRBD1 (5 bases). The CDR3 sequence is 18 residues long. V was cut by 5 bases and J by 0 bases, with 17 bases left in between. From germline, CDR1 is SGHVS and CDR2 FQNEAQ. The CDR3 is CASSHPTTGTSYNSPLHF. CDR3 DNA: TGTGCCAGCAGCCATCCGACAACAGGCACCTCCTATAATTCACCCCTCCACTTT. The full variable domain, its missing parts supplied by reference TRBV7-8 and TRBJ1-6, is GAGVSQSPRYKVAKRGQDVALRCDPISGHVSLFWYQQALGQGPEFLTYFQNEAQLDKSGLPSDRFFAERPEGSVSTLKIQRTQQEDSAVYLCASSHPTTGTSYNSPLHFGNGTRLTVT.

This rearrangement joins TRBV5-1 to TRBJ2-7; 11 bases are shared with TRBD2. Germline loops: CDR1 SGHRS, CDR2 YFSETQ. Losses at the gene ends were 6 bases for V and 4 bases for J; bases not matched to a gene: 6. The CDR3 loop spans 14 amino acids. For the CDR3, the DNA is TGCGCCAGCACCGGGACTAGCGGACAATACGAGCAGTACTTC. Translated, it gives CASTGTSGQYEQYF. The variable domain in full, completed from reference TRBV5-1 and TRBJ2-7, reads KAGVTQTPRYLIKTRGQQVTLSCSPISGHRSVSWYQQTPGQGLQFLFEYFSETQRNKGNFPGRFSGRQFSNSRSEMNVSTLELGDSALYLCASTGTSGQYEQYFGPGTRLTVT.

This clone was counted once. The chain links TRBV5-6 to TRBJ2-7; 14 bases agree with TRBD2. The V segment lost 4 bases and the J segment 3 bases; nucleotides outside the gene matches: 9. CDR3 length equals 17 residues. Germline V gives CDR1 SGHDT, CDR2 YYEEEE. The CDR3 region has the DNA TGTGCCAGCAGCCCCGGACTAGCGGGGGGCCATCGCTACGAGCAGTACTTC. Translated: CASSPGLAGGHRYEQYF.

V and J are TRBV29-1 and TRBJ2-1; possibly TRBD2 for D (7 bases). The CDR3 is 15 amino acids. Germline assignment: CDR1 SQVTM and CDR2 ANQGSEA. Trimming shortened V by 6 bases and J by 2 bases, and 17 bases separated the two germline ends. The CDR3 here is CSVPRRGGAYNEQFF. CDR3 coding DNA: TGCAGCGTCCCGCGGAGGGGGGGGGCCTACAATGAGCAGTTCTTC.

The rearrangement links TRBV29-1 to TRBJ2-2, with a possible D match to TRBD1 (7 bases). V gave up 7 bases and J gave up 0 bases, with 9 bases separating them. The V gene's germline CDR1 is SQVTM and CDR2 ANQGSEA. The CDR3 spans 13 residues. Here the CDR3 reads CSARGANTGELFF. The CDR3, as DNA: TGCAGCGCCAGGGGGGCGAACACCGGGGAGCTGTTTTTT.

This clone was recorded a few times. CDR3 in DNA: TGTGCCAGCAGCCGTGGGGGGGGGCCTAACACCGGGGAGCTGTTTTTT. It yields the protein CASSRGGGPNTGELFF. This chain links TRBV9 with TRBJ2-2, with a possible D match to TRBD2 (7 bases). V gave up 4 bases and J gave up 2 bases, with 15 bases separating them. Looked up from germline, CDR1 is SGDLS and CDR2 is YYNGEE. The CDR3 extends over 16 amino acids.

This chain connects TRBV2 to TRBJ2-5; a weak D match, TRBD1 (6 bases). The CDR3 spans 15 residues. CDR1 and CDR2 from the germline V gene are SNHLY and FYNNEI. With 6 bases removed from V and 1 base from J, the gap between germline ends came to 15 bases. The CDR3 DNA reads TGTGCCAGCAGCCCCCAGGGACAATTCCAAGAGACCCAGTACTTC. It codes for CASSPQGQFQETQYF.

The chain employs TRBV2 and TRBJ2-2; TRBD1 might be the D (5 bases). Per germline, CDR1 SNHLY and CDR2 FYNNEI. CDR3 length: 16 residues. Trimming shortened V by 10 bases and J by 5 bases, and 23 bases separated the two germline ends. CDR3 bases: TGTGCCACCAAAGAACGCTACAGGTCCCTAACCGGGGAGCTGTTTTTT. It codes for CATKERYRSLTGELFF. The whole variable domain, filled in from reference TRBV2 and TRBJ2-2, reads EPEVTQTPSHQVTQMGQEVILRCVPISNHLYFYWYRQILGQKVEFLVSFYNNEISEKSEIFDDQFSVERPDGSNFTLKIRSTKLEDSAMYFCATKERYRSLTGELFFGEGSRLTVL.

This clone was found once. The genes are TRBV6-1 and TRBJ2-7, with a weak D call TRBD1 (5 bases). CDR1 is MNHNS, CDR2 SASEGT, per germline. Trimming removed 10 bases at V and 0 bases at J, with 16 bases between. The CDR3 contains 14 residues. The chain's CDR3 is CATHRTVSSYEQYF. DNA of the CDR3: TGTGCCACCCACAGGACGGTTAGCTCCTACGAGCAGTACTTC.

The chain is built from TRBV7-2 and TRBJ2-7; D might be TRBD1 (6 bases). CDR3 length equals 13 residues. CDR1 and CDR2 (germline): SGHTA, FQGNSA. The V gene lost 1 base and the J gene lost 6 bases, with 10 bases spanning the gap. The CDR3 here is CASSLEVGGEQYF. CDR3 nucleotide sequence: TGTGCCAGCAGCTTAGAGGTAGGGGGCGAGCAGTACTTC.

This clone was seen more than once but under ten times. J is TRBJ1-5 and V is TRBV7-9; D may be TRBD1 (6 bases). The CDR3 is 15 residues long. Germline lookup yields CDR1 SEHNR and CDR2 FQNEAQ (reference sequence). Deletions cut 1 base from V and 3 bases from J, with 10 bases between. In DNA, the CDR3 is TGTGCCAGCAGCTTAGGGGCAGGGGCCAATCAGCCCCAGCATTTT. Protein: CASSLGAGANQPQHF.

This clone was detected a few times. The chain couples TRBV7-9 to TRBJ1-1; D might be TRBD1 (6 bases). V was shortened by 1 base and J by 8 bases, with 11 bases between the two germline ends. This CDR3 region has 13 residues. CDR1 is SEHNR, CDR2 FQNEAQ, per germline (reference sequence). The CDR3 sequence: CASSLDAGVEAFF. The CDR3 nucleotides read TGTGCCAGCAGCTTAGACGCAGGGGTGGAAGCTTTCTTT.

CDR3 residues: CASSRGLAYEQYF. DNA for the CDR3: TGCGCCAGCAGCCGAGGACTAGCTTACGAGCAGTACTTC. The rearrangement links TRBV4-3 to TRBJ2-5; TRBD2 agrees at 8 bases. The J call could be wrong; TRBJ2-7 is a better fit for the DNA end. The CDR3 length is 13 residues. The germline gives CDR1 LGHNA, CDR2 YSLEER.

The V call is TRBV7-2, the J call TRBJ2-1; TRBD1 matches at 9 bases. V shed 3 bases and J 7 bases; nucleotides not matched to a gene: 7. Germline V gene lookup returns CDR1 SGHTA and CDR2 FQGNSA. This CDR3 region has 15 residues. This chain's CDR3 is CASSFDRGFGNEQFF. CDR3 nucleotides: TGTGCCAGCAGCTTCGACAGGGGGTTTGGAAATGAGCAGTTCTTC.

The chain uses TRBV4-2 and TRBJ2-1; a possible D gene is TRBD2 (6 bases). V lost 0 bases and J lost 8, with 17 bases in between. The CDR3 is 16 residues long. Germline V CDR1 and CDR2: LGHNA, YNFKEQ. CDR3 DNA sequence: TGTGCCAGCAGCCAAGACCTAGCGAGGTCATCGGATGAGCAGTTCTTC. Protein product: CASSQDLARSSDEQFF.

The DNA for the CDR3 is TGTGCCAGCAGTGGCGGAGAGACCCAGTACTTC. It yields the protein CASSGGETQYF. This chain connects TRBV6-5 to TRBJ2-5; D unclear. The CDR3 sequence is 11 residues long. The V and J ends lost 5 bases and 4 bases respectively, with 5 bases between them. Germline V CDR1 and CDR2: MNHEY, SVGAGI.

V usage is TRBV6-1 and J usage is TRBJ1-4, with no clear D. V lost 5 bases, J lost 5 bases, and 12 bases lay in between. The V gene's germline CDR1 is MNHNS and CDR2 SASEGT. The CDR3 is made up of 14 amino acids. CDR3 DNA: TGTGCCAGCAGTTTTAGATTGATAAATGAAAAACTGTTTTTT. This gives the protein CASSFRLINEKLFF.

The rearrangement uses TRBV27 and TRBJ1-2; TRBD1 might be the D (6 bases). With 8 bases removed from V and 8 bases from J, the gap between germline ends came to 15 bases. Germline CDR1 and CDR2: MNHEY and SMNVEV (reference sequence). The CDR3 contains 12 residues. The CDR3 loop is CASASGGGGYTF. For the CDR3, the DNA is TGTGCCAGCGCCTCGGGGGGGGGCGGCTACACCTTC.

The chain carries TRBV23-1 and TRBJ2-7; 9 bases are a match to TRBD1. Being an ORF, TRBV23-1 has a function that is uncertain. CDR3 size: 16 residues. J lost 0 bases, V lost 0 bases, and 3 bases had no gene match. The CDR3 sequence is CASSQSPGQGSYEQYF. The CDR3 DNA reads as TGCGCCAGCAGTCAATCTCCGGGACAGGGCTCCTACGAGCAGTACTTC.

The V gene is TRBV2, the J gene TRBJ2-5; tentatively, D is TRBD2 (6 bases). With the DNA end fitting TRBJ2-7 better, the J assignment may be wrong. Germline values: CDR1 SNHLY, CDR2 FYNNEI. The CDR3 contains 14 residues. CDR3 loop: CASTSGGLPYEQYF. The CDR3 nucleotides are TGTGCCAGCACCTCCGGGGGACTCCCCTACGAGCAGTACTTC.

CDR3 sequence: CASSVIGASTSEQYF. CDR3 bases: TGTGCCAGCAGCGTGATTGGGGCATCCACTTCCGAGCAGTACTTC. The J gene is TRBJ2-7, the V gene TRBV9, with TRBD1 as a possible D gene (5 bases). This CDR3 is built from 15 residues. Trimming removed 2 bases from V and 6 bases from J, with 18 bases in between. Germline V gives CDR1 SGDLS, CDR2 YYNGEE.

This clone was detected once. This chain connects TRBV2 to TRBJ1-2, with D uncertain. V was shortened by 6 bases and J by 6 bases, with 11 bases between the two germline ends. Germline V gene data show CDR1 as SNHLY and CDR2 as FYNNEI. There are 12 residues in the CDR3. CDR3 in amino acids: CASRRGPDGYTF. Written as DNA, the CDR3 is TGTGCCAGCAGGCGAGGGCCGGATGGCTACACCTTC. The full variable domain, in which reference TRBV2 and TRBJ1-2 provide the parts outside the CDR3, is EPEVTQTPSHQVTQMGQEVILRCVPISNHLYFYWYRQILGQKVEFLVSFYNNEISEKSEIFDDQFSVERPDGSNFTLKIRSTKLEDSAMYFCASRRGPDGYTFGSGTRLTVV.